This TCR beta chain came from a study of shared clonotypes between healthy human individuals. Germline loops: CDR1 LGHNA, CDR2 YNFKEQ. The length of the CDR3 is 14 residues. V dropped 5 bases and J dropped 4; count of bases not matched to a gene: 7. Comment on this clone: The antigen remains undetermined.

The authors split each subset's genomic DNA evenly across several immunoSEQ plates. The repertoire was sequenced with immunoSEQ multiplex PCR; TCRdb's copy has only in-frame clones and lacks some. The repertoire holds about 2.2 million clones, with roughly 91% as singletons. CD45RO negativity and positive selection for CCR7 defined naive CD8 cells, a population that excluded terminally differentiated effector memory CD45RA+ cells. The study's findings and limits: Clonotypes which were not shared had lower generation probabilities than clonotypes that all four donors shared. The study sampled only blood, and tissue repertoires likely differ.

The chain uses TRBV4-2 and TRBJ2-7; 8 nucleotides line up with TRBD2. The sequence came from a man between 18 and 35 years old in good health. Some clones in this sample may be carry-over from other donors' samples. The specimen sequenced was naive CD8+ T cells from PBMCs. The CDR3 protein is CASSLERGHYEQYF. The CDR3 nucleotides are TGTGCCAGCAGCTTAGAGCGGGGGCATTACGAGCAGTACTTC.